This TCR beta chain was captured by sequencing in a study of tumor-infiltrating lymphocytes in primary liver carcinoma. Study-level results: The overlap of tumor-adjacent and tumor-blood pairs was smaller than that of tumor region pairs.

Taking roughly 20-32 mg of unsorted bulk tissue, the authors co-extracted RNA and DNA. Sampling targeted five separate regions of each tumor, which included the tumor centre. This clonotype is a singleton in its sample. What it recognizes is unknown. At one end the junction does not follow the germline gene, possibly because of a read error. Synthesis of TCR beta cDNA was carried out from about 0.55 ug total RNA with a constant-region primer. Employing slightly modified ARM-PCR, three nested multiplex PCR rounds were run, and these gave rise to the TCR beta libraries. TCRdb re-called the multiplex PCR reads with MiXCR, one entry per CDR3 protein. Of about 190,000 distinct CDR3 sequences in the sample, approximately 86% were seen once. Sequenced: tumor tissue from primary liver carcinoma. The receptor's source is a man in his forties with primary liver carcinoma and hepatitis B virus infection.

The CDR3 here is CASRLPLGADTQFF. The CDR3 bases are TGTGCCAGCAGATTACCCCTCGGGGCAGATACGCAGTTTTTC. The V and J genes are TRBV6-1 and TRBJ2-3; D possibly matches TRBD1 or TRBD2 (5 bases each). The germline gives CDR1 MNHNS, CDR2 SASEGT. This CDR3 is built from 14 residues.